Sequencing of this TCR beta chain was carried out in a study of blood T cell repertoires in COVID-19. Across the whole study: Acute and convalescent COVID-19 samples came from the United States, Italy and Spain. The analysed material was cDNA or gDNA that came from T cells, B-cell-depleted T cells, or PBMCs.

Germline CDR1 and CDR2: SGDLS and YYNGEE. Trimming took off 4 bases at V and 6 bases at J, with 17 bases between the two ends. The CDR3 is 14 amino acids. Authors' methods: Reference gene primer amplification in the assay estimated nucleated cell counts. Sequencing was performed with immunoSEQ multiplex PCR; in TCRdb, only in-frame clones are kept and a portion is missing. V and J calls and clone size follow that table, whereas D and trimming were derived from the DNA. This sample has more than 30,000 clones, with approximately 91% found just once. The count of this clone is one. The sequenced sample was peripheral blood. This TCR derives from a man aged 55 to 70 with active COVID-19. The chain has TRBV9 and TRBJ2-7; D is perhaps TRBD1 (6 bases). The CDR3 sequence: CASSRTESRGEQYF. Here the CDR3 DNA reads TGTGCCAGCAGCAGGACCGAGTCCAGGGGCGAGCAGTACTTC.